This paragraph reports one T cell receptor (beta chain). What it recognizes is unknown. The entry originates in a study of CD8+CD57+ T cells in acquired aplastic anemia. TCR beta VDJ and CDR3 profiling used genomic DNA as template. TCRdb ran MiXCR on the reads and lists one entry per CDR3 protein. The table has about 160,000 distinct CDR3 sequences, 35% to 55% seen once. Study results and caveats: Common to patients and controls were around 30 CD8+ CDR3 sequences.

The sample taken for sequencing was sorted CD4+, CD8+, or CD8+CD57+ T cells (not recorded which) from PBMCs. This clonotype originated in a human donor in good health.

CDR3: CASSRGQGPYEQYF. The CDR3 DNA sequence: TGTGCCAGCAGCCGGGGACAGGGCCCCTACGAGCAGTACTTC. This chain links TRBV7-6 with TRBJ2-7, with TRBD1 identical over 9 bases. Germline V CDR1 and CDR2: SGHVS, FNYEAQ. The CDR3 extends over 14 amino acids. The V gene end was trimmed by 5 bases and the J gene end by 2 bases; junction bases not matched to a gene: 4.